This T cell receptor (beta chain) was obtained from a study of PD-1 blockade in classical Hodgkin lymphoma. Time point of the sample: newly diagnosed, previously untreated cHL patient sample. Magnetic negative selection served to purify CD4+ T cells out of PBMCs that had been thawed. Study findings and constraints: The repertoire differences lack a defined cause, possibly disease activity or prior therapy.

Method: immunoSEQ multiplex PCR; TCRdb's copy keeps in-frame clones and lacks some. The table records around 16,000 clones, about 86% of them present only once. As for this clone: Its matching antigen is unknown.

This TCR came from a human donor with classical Hodgkin lymphoma. The sequencing sample was made of CD4+ T cells from blood.

CDR3 nucleotides: TGCGCCAGCAGCCGCGGACTAGCGGGGGACGCTAGCACAGATACGCAGTATTTT. Protein product: CASSRGLAGDASTDTQYF. This chain connects TRBV4-3 to TRBJ2-3, with 13 nucleotides matching TRBD2. The trim removed 4 bases at V and 0 bases at J, leaving 7 bases unmatched. The CDR3 loop spans 18 amino acids. Germline V gene data show CDR1 as LGHNA and CDR2 as YSLEER.